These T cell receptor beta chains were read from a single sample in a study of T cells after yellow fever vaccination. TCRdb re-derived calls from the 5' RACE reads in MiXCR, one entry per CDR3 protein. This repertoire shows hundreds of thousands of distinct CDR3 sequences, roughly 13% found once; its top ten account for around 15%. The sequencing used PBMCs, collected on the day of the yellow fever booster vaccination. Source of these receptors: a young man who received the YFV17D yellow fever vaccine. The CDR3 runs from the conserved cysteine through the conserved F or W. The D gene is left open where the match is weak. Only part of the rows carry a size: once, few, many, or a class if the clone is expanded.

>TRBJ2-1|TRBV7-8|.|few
CASSSNAYNEQFF
TGTGCCAGCAGCTCCAACGCCTACAATGAGCAGTTCTTC
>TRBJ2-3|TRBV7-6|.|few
CASSQGRWTQYF
TGTGCCAGCAGCCAAGGTCGGTGGACGCAGTATTTT
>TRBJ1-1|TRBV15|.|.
CATSSNRVRNTEAFF
TGTGCCACCAGCAGCAACAGGGTGAGGAACACTGAAGCTTTCTTT
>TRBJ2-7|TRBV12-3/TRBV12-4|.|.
CASSLPRTARYEQYF
TGTGCCAGCAGTTTACCGCGGACAGCCCGATACGAGCAGTACTTC
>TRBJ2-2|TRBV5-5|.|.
CACSLDSNTGELFF
TGTGCCTGCAGCCTAGACTCGAACACCGGGGAGCTGTTTTTT
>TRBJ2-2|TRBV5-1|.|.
CASSTPGRNTGELFF
TGCGCCAGCAGCACGCCGGGACGGAATACCGGGGAGCTGTTTTTT
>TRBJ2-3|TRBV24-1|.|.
CATRSGSTDTQYF
TGTGCCACCAGGAGCGGGAGCACAGATACGCAGTATTTT
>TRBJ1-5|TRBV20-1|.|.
CSAPLPDRHSNQPQHF
TGCAGTGCACCGCTTCCTGACAGACATAGCAATCAGCCCCAGCATTTT
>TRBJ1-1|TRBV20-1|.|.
CSASSEAHTEAFF
TGCAGTGCTAGCAGTGAGGCTCACACTGAAGCTTTCTTT
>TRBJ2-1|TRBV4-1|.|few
CASSQASGGALLF
TGCGCCAGCAGCCAAGCGTCCGGCGGAGCCCTACTCTTC
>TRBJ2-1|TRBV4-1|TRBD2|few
CASSQGSGGAYNEQFF
TGCGCCAGCAGCCAAGGGAGCGGGGGGGCCTACAATGAGCAGTTCTTC
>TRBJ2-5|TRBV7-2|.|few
CASSSSLTETQYF
TGTGCCAGCAGCTCATCACTGACGGAGACCCAGTACTTC
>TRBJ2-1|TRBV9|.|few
CASSVALGDPEQFF
TGTGCCAGCAGCGTAGCTCTAGGGGATCCTGAGCAGTTCTTC
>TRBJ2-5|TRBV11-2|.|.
CASSLWGVSKRGTQYF
TGTGCCAGCAGCTTATGGGGCGTATCTAAGAGAGGGACCCAGTACTTC
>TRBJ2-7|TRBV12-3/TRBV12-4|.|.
CASSPSYGTGGGNEQYF
TGTGCCAGCAGTCCTAGCTACGGGACAGGCGGGGGGAACGAGCAGTACTTC
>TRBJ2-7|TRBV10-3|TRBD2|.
CAIKPGGNYEQYF
TGTGCCATCAAGCCGGGAGGCAACTACGAGCAGTACTTC
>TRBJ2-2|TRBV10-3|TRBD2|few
CAISEAGGRGAGELFF
TGTGCCATCAGTGAAGCGGGAGGCCGCGGAGCCGGGGAGCTGTTTTTT
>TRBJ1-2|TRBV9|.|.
CASSVSLADSYGYTF
TGTGCCAGCAGCGTTTCCCTGGCAGACTCTTATGGCTACACCTTC
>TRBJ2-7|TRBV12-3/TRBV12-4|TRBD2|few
CASSFTSGRALYEQYF
TGTGCCAGCAGTTTTACTAGCGGGAGGGCCCTCTACGAGCAGTACTTC
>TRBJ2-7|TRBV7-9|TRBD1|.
CASSPLGQGRSYEQYF
TGTGCCAGCAGCCCCTTAGGACAGGGGAGATCCTACGAGCAGTACTTC
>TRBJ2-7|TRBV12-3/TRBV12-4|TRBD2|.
CASSLAGGGGRSEQYF
TGTGCCAGCAGTTTAGCCGGGGGGGGAGGCCGGAGTGAGCAGTACTTC
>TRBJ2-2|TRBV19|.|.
CARPTVFYMNTGELFF
TGTGCCAGGCCCACCGTATTTTACATGAACACCGGGGAGCTGTTTTTT
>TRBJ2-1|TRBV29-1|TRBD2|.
CSVEDPSGGSYNEQFF
TGCAGCGTTGAAGACCCTAGCGGGGGTTCCTACAATGAGCAGTTCTTC
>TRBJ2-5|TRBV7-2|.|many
CASSYPPGGIKETQYF
TGTGCCAGCAGCTATCCCCCAGGGGGGATTAAAGAGACCCAGTACTTC
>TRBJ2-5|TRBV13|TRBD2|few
CASSEDLAGPKYF
TGTGCCAGCAGCGAAGACCTAGCGGGTCCGAAGTACTTC
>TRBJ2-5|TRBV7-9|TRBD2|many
CASSLVGGQETQYF
TGCGCCAGCAGCTTGGTGGGGGGGCAAGAGACCCAGTACTTC
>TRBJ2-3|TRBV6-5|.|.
CASSYQPGGTDTQYF
TGTGCCAGCAGTTACCAACCCGGGGGCACAGATACGCAGTATTTT
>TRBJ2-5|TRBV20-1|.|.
CSVLGETQYF
TGCAGTGTGCTGGGGGAGACCCAGTACTTC
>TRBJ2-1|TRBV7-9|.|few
CASSITTRRTLNEQFF
TGTGCCAGCAGCATAACGACTAGAAGAACGCTCAATGAGCAGTTCTTC
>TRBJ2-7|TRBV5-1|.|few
CASSLVQGSEQYF
TGCGCCAGCAGCTTGGTACAGGGCAGCGAGCAGTACTTC
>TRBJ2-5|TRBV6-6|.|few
CASKGSRVETQYF
TGTGCCAGCAAAGGGTCTCGGGTTGAGACCCAGTACTTC
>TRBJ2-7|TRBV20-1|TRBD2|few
CSARPSTSGRHEQYF
TGCAGTGCCCGGCCCTCCACTAGCGGGAGGCACGAGCAGTACTTC
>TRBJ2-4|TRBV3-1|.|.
CASSRGATDKNIQYF
TGTGCCAGCAGCCGGGGAGCGACAGATAAAAACATTCAGTACTTC
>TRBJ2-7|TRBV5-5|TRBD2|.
CASSSPGGEQYF
TGTGCCAGCAGCTCCCCGGGAGGCGAGCAGTACTTC
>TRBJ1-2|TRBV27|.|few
CASSHRQYYGYTF
TGTGCCAGCAGTCACCGACAGTACTATGGCTACACCTTC
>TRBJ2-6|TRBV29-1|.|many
CSVGGGANVLTF
TGCAGCGTCGGTGGGGGGGCCAACGTCCTGACTTTC
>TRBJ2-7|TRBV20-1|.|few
CSASPGFEQYF
TGCAGTGCTAGTCCCGGGTTCGAACAGTACTTC
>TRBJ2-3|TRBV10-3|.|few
CASAGDTDTQYF
TGTGCCAGTGCTGGGGACACAGATACGCAGTATTTT
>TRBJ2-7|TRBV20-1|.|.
CSATLLGLRDYEQYF
TGCAGTGCCACACTTCTAGGTCTCCGGGACTACGAGCAGTACTTC
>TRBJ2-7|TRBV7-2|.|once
CASRAPTSYEQYF
TGTGCCAGCAGGGCTCCGACCTCCTACGAGCAGTACTTC
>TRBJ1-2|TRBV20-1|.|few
CSATSGYTF
TGCAGTGCTACGAGTGGCTACACCTTC
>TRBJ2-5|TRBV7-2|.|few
CASSRGAVQETQYF
TGTGCCAGCAGCCGGGGCGCGGTACAAGAGACCCAGTACTTC
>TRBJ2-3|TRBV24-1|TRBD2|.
CATSTRLAGETDTQYF
TGTGCCACCAGTACTAGACTAGCGGGAGAGACAGATACGCAGTATTTT
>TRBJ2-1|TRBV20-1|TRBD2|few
CSASGTSGYNEQFF
TGCAGTGCGTCCGGGACTAGCGGCTACAATGAGCAGTTCTTC
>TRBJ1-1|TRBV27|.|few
CASSFRGSGSFF
TGTGCCAGCAGTTTTCGGGGGAGTGGGTCTTTCTTT
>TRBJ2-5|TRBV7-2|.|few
CASSRGTQYF
TGTGCCAGCAGCCGTGGGACCCAGTACTTC
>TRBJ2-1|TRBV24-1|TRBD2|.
CARWGGTSDNEQFF
TGTGCCCGCTGGGGAGGGACTAGCGACAATGAGCAGTTCTTC
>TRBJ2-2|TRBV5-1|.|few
CASSFRDGTGELFF
TGCGCCAGCAGCTTTAGGGACGGCACCGGGGAGCTGTTTTTT
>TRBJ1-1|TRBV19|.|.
CASSMFRGTEAFF
TGTGCCAGTAGTATGTTCAGGGGCACTGAAGCTTTCTTT
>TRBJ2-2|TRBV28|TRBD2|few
CASLRWLAGEETGELFF
TGTGCCAGCCTACGGTGGCTAGCGGGAGAGGAGACCGGGGAGCTGTTTTTT
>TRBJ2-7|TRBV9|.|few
CASSTELEGHEQYF
TGTGCCAGCAGCACGGAACTAGAAGGCCACGAGCAGTACTTC
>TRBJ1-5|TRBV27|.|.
CASSLGGGGINQPQHF
TGTGCCAGCAGTTTGGGGGGGGGAGGGATCAATCAGCCCCAGCATTTT
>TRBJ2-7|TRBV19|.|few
CASSIVAGTSYEQYF
TGTGCCAGTAGTATAGTCGCTGGGACAAGTTACGAGCAGTACTTC
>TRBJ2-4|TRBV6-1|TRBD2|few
CASRGLAGAQNIQYF
TGTGCCAGCAGAGGGCTAGCGGGAGCCCAAAACATTCAGTACTTC
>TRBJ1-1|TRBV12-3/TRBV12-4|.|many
CASSLAGGIKAFF
TGTGCCAGCAGTTTAGCTGGGGGTATCAAAGCTTTCTTT